This T cell receptor (beta chain) was documented in a study of human T cells and chemical hapten exposure. Study summary: Diphenylcyclopropenone was administered weekly to the scalp of patients throughout the roughly 24-week study. Patients, predominantly female, presented with alopecia areata, totalis or universalis. There were per-sample TCR yield variations, arising mainly from small pooled library volume differences. Study outcomes and limitations: TCRs at high frequency, those above 1 in 1000, did not change with DPC sensitization.

This clonotype has only a few counts. The antigen remains unidentified. Germline CDR1 is MDHEN and CDR2 is SYDVKM. This CDR3 is built from 11 residues. V was cut by 8 bases and J by 12 bases, with 17 bases left in between. Regarding time point: pre-sensitization, week 0. Treatment described: therapeutic diphenylcyclopropenone sensitization with weekly scalp DPC. MiXCR, applied by TCRdb to the RACE reads, yields one record per CDR3 protein. The data hold 87,000 or so distinct CDR3 sequences, with about 8.9% observed a single time. V is TRBV28 and J is TRBJ2-7; D may correspond to TRBD1 or TRBD2 (5 bases each). The source was whole blood, collected in connection with sensitization to the hapten diphenylcyclopropenone (DPC). The TCR was taken from a woman aged 40 to 50 with alopecia areata. Some clones in this sample may be carry-over from other donors' samples. The CDR3 reads CASLGQVGRYF. The CDR3 DNA follows: TGTGCCAGCCTCGGACAAGTGGGGAGGTACTTC.